This T cell receptor (beta chain) was profiled in a study of early T cells in non-severe SARS-CoV-2 infection. V lost 0 bases and J lost 3, with 13 bases in between. The germline CDR1 and CDR2 sequences are SGHKS and YYEKEE (reference sequence). The CDR3 sequence is 15 residues long. Molecules of cDNA were individually given unique molecular identifiers that were attached to them. TCRdb fed the 5' RACE reads into MiXCR, producing one record per CDR3 protein. The data contain roughly 120,000 distinct CDR3 sequences, approximately 15% of them singletons. The sample holds a few counts of this clonotype. Sequenced input: whole blood. The TCR comes from an adult who was a healthcare worker with PCR-confirmed SARS-CoV-2 infection or an uninfected control (not recorded which). The chain links TRBV5-5 to TRBJ2-7; D might be TRBD1 (6 bases). CDR3: CASSLEQGRHYEQYF. The CDR3 DNA reads as TGTGCCAGCAGCTTGGAGCAGGGGCGACACTACGAGCAGTACTTC.